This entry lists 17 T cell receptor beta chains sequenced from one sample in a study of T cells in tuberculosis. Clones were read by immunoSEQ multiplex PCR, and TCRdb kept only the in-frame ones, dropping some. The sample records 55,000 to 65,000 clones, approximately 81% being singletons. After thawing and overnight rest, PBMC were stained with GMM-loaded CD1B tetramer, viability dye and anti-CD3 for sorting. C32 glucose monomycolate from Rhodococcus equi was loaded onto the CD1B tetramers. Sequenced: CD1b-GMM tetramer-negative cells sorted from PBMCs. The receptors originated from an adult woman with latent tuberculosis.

The CDR3 DNA reads TGTGCCAGCAGCTCACCGGGACAGGGGGGGAGTTCACCCCTCCACTTT. This codes for CASSSPGQGGSSPLHF. This sequence joins TRBV5-4 and TRBJ1-6; 11 positions agree with TRBD1. Per germline, CDR1 SGHNT and CDR2 YYREEE (reference sequence). The CDR3 covers 16 residues. The trim removed 3 bases at V and 9 bases at J, leaving 8 bases unmatched.

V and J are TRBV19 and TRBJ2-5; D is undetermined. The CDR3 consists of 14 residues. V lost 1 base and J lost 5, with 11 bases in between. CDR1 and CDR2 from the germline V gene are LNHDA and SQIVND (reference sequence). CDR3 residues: CASSIVVHGETQYF. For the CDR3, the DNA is TGTGCCAGTAGTATAGTGGTCCACGGGGAGACCCAGTACTTC.

The DNA of the CDR3 is TGTGCCAGCTCACCCATCCGGGAGCAGAACACTGAAGCTTTCTTT. It specifies CASSPIREQNTEAFF. This sequence joins TRBV18 and TRBJ1-1; no definite D call. Germline assignment: CDR1 KGHSH and CDR2 LQKENI. Trimming took 3 bases from V and 1 from J, leaving 12 bases between them. This CDR3 is built from 15 residues.

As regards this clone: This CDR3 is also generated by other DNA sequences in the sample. CDR3 DNA: TGTGCCAGCTCCCTGGGACAGGCCAACACTGAAGCTTTCTTT. Its translation: CASSLGQANTEAFF. The chain couples TRBV18 to TRBJ1-1, with 8 bases that match TRBD1. Germline V CDR1 and CDR2: KGHSH, LQKENI. Trimming removed 6 bases from V and 2 bases from J; junction bases left unmatched: 5. The CDR3 consists of 14 residues.

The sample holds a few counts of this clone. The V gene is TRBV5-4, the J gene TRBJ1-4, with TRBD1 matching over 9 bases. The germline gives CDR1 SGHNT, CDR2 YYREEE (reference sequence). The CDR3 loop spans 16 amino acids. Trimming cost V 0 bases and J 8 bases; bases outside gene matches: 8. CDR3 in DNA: TGTGCCAGCAGCTTGGGAGGGGGACAGGGAGGCGAAAAACTGTTTTTT. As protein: CASSLGGGQGGEKLFF.

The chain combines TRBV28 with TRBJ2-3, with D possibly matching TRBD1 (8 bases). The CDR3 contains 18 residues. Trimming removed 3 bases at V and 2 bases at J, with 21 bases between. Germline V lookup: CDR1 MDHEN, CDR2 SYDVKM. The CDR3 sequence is CASSFPFTGGVPTDTQYF. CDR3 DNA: TGTGCCAGCAGTTTCCCCTTTACAGGGGGGGTACCCACAGATACGCAGTATTTT.

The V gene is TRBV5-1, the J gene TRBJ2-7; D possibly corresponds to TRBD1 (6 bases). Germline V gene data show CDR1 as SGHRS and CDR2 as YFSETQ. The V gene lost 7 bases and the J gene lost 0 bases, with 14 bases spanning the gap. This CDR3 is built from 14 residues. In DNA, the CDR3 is TGCGCCAGCCGACCAGGGGCCATCTCCTACGAGCAGTACTTC. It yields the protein CASRPGAISYEQYF.

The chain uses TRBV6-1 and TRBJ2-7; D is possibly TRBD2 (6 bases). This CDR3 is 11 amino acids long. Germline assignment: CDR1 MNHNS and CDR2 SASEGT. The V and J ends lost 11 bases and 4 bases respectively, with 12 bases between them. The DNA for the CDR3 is TGTGCCGCCACCGCGGGATACGAGCAGTACTTC. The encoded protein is CAATAGYEQYF.

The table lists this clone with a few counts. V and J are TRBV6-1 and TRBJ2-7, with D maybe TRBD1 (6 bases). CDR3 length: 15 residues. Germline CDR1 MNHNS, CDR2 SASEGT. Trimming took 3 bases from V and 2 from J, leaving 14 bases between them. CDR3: CASSEGSTGTYEQYF. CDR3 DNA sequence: TGTGCCAGCAGTGAGGGTAGTACAGGGACCTACGAGCAGTACTTC.

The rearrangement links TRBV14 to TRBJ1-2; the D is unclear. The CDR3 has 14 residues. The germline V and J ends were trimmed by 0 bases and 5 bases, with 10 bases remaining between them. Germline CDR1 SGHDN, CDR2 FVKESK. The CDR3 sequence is CASSQDPVLYGYTF. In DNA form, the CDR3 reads TGTGCCAGCAGCCAAGATCCCGTACTTTATGGCTACACCTTC.

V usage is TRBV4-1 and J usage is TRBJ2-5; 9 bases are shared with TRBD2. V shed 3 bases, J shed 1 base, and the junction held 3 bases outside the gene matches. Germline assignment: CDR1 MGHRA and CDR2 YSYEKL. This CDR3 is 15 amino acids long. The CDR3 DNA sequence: TGCGCCAGCAGCCAGCCAGCGGGGGGCCAAGAGACCCAGTACTTC. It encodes CASSQPAGGQETQYF.

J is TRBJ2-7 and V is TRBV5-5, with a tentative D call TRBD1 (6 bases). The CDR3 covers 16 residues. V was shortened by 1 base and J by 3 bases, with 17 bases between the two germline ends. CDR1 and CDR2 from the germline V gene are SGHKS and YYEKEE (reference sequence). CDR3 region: CASSLRDGGQYYEQYF. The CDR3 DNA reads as TGTGCCAGCAGCTTGAGAGACGGTGGACAGTACTACGAGCAGTACTTC.

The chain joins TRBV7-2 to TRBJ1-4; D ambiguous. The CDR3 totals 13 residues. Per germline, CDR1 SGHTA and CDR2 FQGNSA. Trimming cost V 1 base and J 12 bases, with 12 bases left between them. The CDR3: CASSLDDGGQLFF. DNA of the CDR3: TGTGCCAGCAGCTTAGACGACGGCGGGCAACTGTTTTTT.

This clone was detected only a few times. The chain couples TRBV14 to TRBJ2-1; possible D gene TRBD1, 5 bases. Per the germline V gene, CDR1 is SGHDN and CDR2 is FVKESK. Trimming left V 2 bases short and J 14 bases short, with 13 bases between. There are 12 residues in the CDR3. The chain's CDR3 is CASSQQGSRKFF. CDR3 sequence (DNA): TGTGCCAGCAGCCAACAGGGATCTAGGAAGTTCTTC. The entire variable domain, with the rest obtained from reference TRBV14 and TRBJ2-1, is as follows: EAGVTQFPSHSVIEKGQTVTLRCDPISGHDNLYWYRRVMGKEIKFLLHFVKESKQDESGMPNNRFLAERTGGTYSTLKVQPAELEDSGVYFCASSQQGSRKFFGPGTRLTVL.

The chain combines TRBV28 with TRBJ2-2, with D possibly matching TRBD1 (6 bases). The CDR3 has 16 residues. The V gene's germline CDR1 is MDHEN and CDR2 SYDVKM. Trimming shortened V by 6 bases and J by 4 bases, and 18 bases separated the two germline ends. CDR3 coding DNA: TGTGCCAGCAGCTCCCCAGGGGAACGGAGCACCGGGGAGCTGTTTTTT. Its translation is CASSSPGERSTGELFF.

The CDR3 spells CASSKDSGGAKDTQYF. The DNA of the CDR3 is TGTGCCAGCAGTAAAGATTCAGGGGGCGCCAAAGATACGCAGTATTTT. This chain uses TRBV6-1 with TRBJ2-3; TRBD1 aligns across 8 bases. CDR3 length: 16 residues. Trimming at V came to 5 bases and at J to 5 bases, leaving 12 bases not matched to a gene. CDR1 MNHNS and CDR2 SASEGT come from the germline V gene.

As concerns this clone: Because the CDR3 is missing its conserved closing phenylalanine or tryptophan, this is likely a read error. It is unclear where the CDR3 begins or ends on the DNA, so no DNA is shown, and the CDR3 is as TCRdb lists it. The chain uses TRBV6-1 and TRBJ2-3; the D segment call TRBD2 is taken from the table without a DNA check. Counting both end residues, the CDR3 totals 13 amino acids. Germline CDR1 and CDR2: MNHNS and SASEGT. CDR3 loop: CASSDNGGISVWG.